This T cell receptor (beta chain) derives from a study of OX40 agonist ivuxolimab in advanced cancers. Trimming took 1 base from V and 5 from J, leaving 8 bases between them. Germline CDR1 and CDR2: LNHDA and SQIVND (reference sequence). The CDR3 loop spans 13 amino acids. TCRdb keeps only in-frame clones here, not all; method: immunoSEQ multiplex PCR. The sample has under 85,000 clones; more than 75% are singletons. This TCR came from an adult with an advanced solid tumor such as melanoma, head and neck, liver or kidney cancer. The chain has TRBV19 and TRBJ2-5; D remains unclear. The sequences come from CD4+ or CD8+ T cells sorted from blood, collected in a trial of the OX40 agonist ivuxolimab. CDR3: CASSIGPSETQYF. The CDR3 DNA sequence: TGTGCCAGTAGTATAGGTCCATCGGAGACCCAGTACTTC.